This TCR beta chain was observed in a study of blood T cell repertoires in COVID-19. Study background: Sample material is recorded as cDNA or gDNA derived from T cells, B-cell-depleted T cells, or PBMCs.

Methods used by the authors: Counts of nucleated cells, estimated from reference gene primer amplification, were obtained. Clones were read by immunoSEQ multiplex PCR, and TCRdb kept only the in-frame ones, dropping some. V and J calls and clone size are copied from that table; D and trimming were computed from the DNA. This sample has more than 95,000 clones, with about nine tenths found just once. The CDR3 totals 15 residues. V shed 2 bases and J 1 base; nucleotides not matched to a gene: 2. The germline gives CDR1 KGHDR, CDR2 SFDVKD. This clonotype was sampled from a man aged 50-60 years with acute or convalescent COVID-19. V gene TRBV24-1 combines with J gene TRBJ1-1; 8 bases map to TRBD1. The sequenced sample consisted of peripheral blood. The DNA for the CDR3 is TGTGCCACCAGTGATTCCGGGACAGGGAACACTGAAGCTTTCTTT. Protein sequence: CATSDSGTGNTEAFF.